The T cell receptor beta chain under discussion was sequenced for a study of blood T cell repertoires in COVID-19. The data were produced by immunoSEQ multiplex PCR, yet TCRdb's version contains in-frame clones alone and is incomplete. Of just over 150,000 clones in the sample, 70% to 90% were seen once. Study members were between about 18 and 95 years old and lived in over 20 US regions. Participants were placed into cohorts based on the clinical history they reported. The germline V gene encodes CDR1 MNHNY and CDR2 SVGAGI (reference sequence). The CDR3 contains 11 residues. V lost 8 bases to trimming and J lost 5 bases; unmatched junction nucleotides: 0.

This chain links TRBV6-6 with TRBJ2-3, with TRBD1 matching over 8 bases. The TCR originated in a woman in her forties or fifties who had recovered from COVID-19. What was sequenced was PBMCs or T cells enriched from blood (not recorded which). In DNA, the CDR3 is TGTGCCAGCGGACAGGGAGATACGCAGTATTTT. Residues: CASGQGDTQYF.